The clone carrying this TCR beta chain was seen a single time. This sample stems from a study of blood T cell repertoires in COVID-19. The wider study: Researchers got acute and convalescent COVID-19 samples from the United States, Italy and Spain. In each case, the material was cDNA or gDNA derived from T cells, B-cell-depleted T cells, or PBMCs.

Methods used by the authors: Reference gene primer amplification yielded estimated nucleated cell counts. The repertoire was sequenced with immunoSEQ multiplex PCR; TCRdb's copy has only in-frame clones and lacks some. That table gives V, J and clone size, and the DNA gave D and trimming. This sample has more than 65,000 clones; 60% to 75% occur once, and the top ten carry roughly 36%. This CDR3 has 12 residues. V was clipped by 5 bases and J by 8 bases, with 12 bases between them. Germline CDR1 reads SGHTA; CDR2 reads FQGNSA. This chain links TRBV7-2 with TRBJ1-1; D call uncertain. The sequencing sample was made of peripheral blood. This TCR was sampled from a woman between 65 and 79 years old with acute or convalescent COVID-19. CDR3 bases: TGTGCCAGCAGCGTACCGGGTCTCGAAGCTTTCTTT. Residues: CASSVPGLEAFF.